The 32 T cell receptor beta chains in this list originate from one sample, sequenced in a study of blood T cell dynamics during melanoma immunotherapy. The sample's time point: pre-treatment baseline. Method: immunoSEQ multiplex PCR; TCRdb's copy keeps in-frame clones and lacks some. The sample lists 7,000 or so clones, 80% to 85% occurring once. Sequencing was performed on blood, taken from a patient treated with checkpoint blockade. The source is a human donor with melanoma.

The rearrangement joins TRBV28 to TRBJ1-4; D ambiguous. From germline, CDR1 is MDHEN and CDR2 SYDVKM. With 8 bases removed from V and 4 bases from J, the gap between germline ends came to 11 bases. The CDR3 runs to 13 residues. As DNA, the CDR3 is TGTGCCAGCCGGAAGGTTGGTAATGAAAAACTGTTTTTT. It codes for CASRKVGNEKLFF. Combining the CDR3 with reference TRBV28 and TRBJ1-4 gives the whole variable domain DVKVTQSSRYLVKRTGEKVFLECVQDMDHENMFWYRQDPGLGLRLIYFSYDVKMKEKGDIPEGYSVSREKKERFSLILESASTNQTSMYLCASRKVGNEKLFFGSGTQLSVL.

This rearrangement joins TRBV5-6 to TRBJ2-7; D gene ambiguous. V lost 2 bases and J lost 5, with 8 bases in between. The CDR3 length is 12 residues. CDR1 is SGHDT, CDR2 YYEEEE, per germline. Here the CDR3 reads CASSLGPNEQYF. The CDR3 bases are TGTGCCAGCAGCTTAGGACCTAACGAGCAGTACTTC.

V is TRBV6-1 and J is TRBJ2-7; D possibly corresponds to TRBD2 (6 bases). This CDR3 region has 14 residues. Germline CDR1 reads MNHNS; CDR2 reads SASEGT. Trimming shortened V by 7 bases and J by 2 bases, and 15 bases separated the two germline ends. The CDR3 DNA reads as TGTGCCAGCATCCCCACCGGGAGCACCTACGAGCAGTACTTC. It codes for CASIPTGSTYEQYF.

This chain connects TRBV4-1 to TRBJ1-1; the D is unclear. The CDR3 is 13 amino acids. V gave up 4 bases and J gave up 1 base, with 7 bases separating them. CDR1 is MGHRA and CDR2 is YSYEKL in the germline V gene. CDR3 sequence: CASSRRENTEAFF. CDR3 in DNA: TGCGCCAGCAGCCGCCGGGAGAACACTGAAGCTTTCTTT.

Only a few counts were recorded for this clone. This chain connects TRBV19 to TRBJ1-3; a weak D match, TRBD1 (5 bases). The CDR3 covers 10 residues. From germline, CDR1 is LNHDA and CDR2 SQIVND (reference sequence). Trimming removed 10 bases at V and 7 bases at J, with 8 bases between. As DNA, the CDR3 is TGTGCCACCTGGGGGAACACCATATATTTT. It specifies CATWGNTIYF.

The rearrangement links TRBV4-3 to TRBJ1-1; no reliable D call. Looked up from germline, CDR1 is LGHNA and CDR2 is YSLEER. V was clipped by 5 bases and J by 6 bases, with 16 bases between them. The CDR3 runs to 14 residues. CDR3 coding DNA: TGCGCCAGCAGCGCAACTGGGGAGGCGGCTGAAGCTTTCTTT. Protein: CASSATGEAAEAFF.

The J gene is TRBJ1-5, the V gene TRBV7-6; no clear D. The CDR3 runs 13 residues. Germline values: CDR1 SGHVS, CDR2 FNYEAQ. V dropped 2 bases and J dropped 3 bases, with 5 bases sitting between them. The CDR3 loop is CASSLQTNQPQHF. The CDR3 region has the DNA TGTGCCAGCAGCTTACAAACCAATCAGCCCCAGCATTTT.

The chain carries TRBV30 and TRBJ2-7; D possibly corresponds to TRBD2 (7 bases). The germline V and J ends were trimmed by 2 bases and 0 bases, with 14 bases remaining between them. The CDR3 has 15 residues. Germline V gene data show CDR1 as GTSNPN and CDR2 as SVGIG (reference sequence). CDR3 DNA sequence: TGTGCCTGGAGTACGCGGCGGGGGCTCTCCTACGAGCAGTACTTC. This sequence encodes CAWSTRRGLSYEQYF.

The chain combines TRBV2 with TRBJ2-5; the D is unclear. The V end was cut by 1 base, the J end by 1 base, with 10 bases between. The CDR3 totals 15 residues. Per germline, CDR1 SNHLY and CDR2 FYNNEI. CDR3 in DNA: TGTGCCAGCAGTGAAGTGGCGGCCCTCCAAGAGACCCAGTACTTC. It is translated as CASSEVAALQETQYF.

The V and J genes are TRBV7-2 and TRBJ1-1; TRBD1 agrees at 9 bases. Germline loops: CDR1 SGHTA, CDR2 FQGNSA. CDR3 length equals 14 residues. V gave up 5 bases and J gave up 8 bases; unmatched junction bases: 9. CDR3 residues: CASSHALGQGEAFF. The CDR3 nucleotides are TGTGCCAGCAGCCACGCCTTGGGACAGGGAGAAGCTTTCTTT.

This rearrangement joins TRBV30 to TRBJ2-7; TRBD2 is a possible D gene (7 bases). This CDR3 region has 18 residues. CDR1 and CDR2 from the germline V gene are GTSNPN and SVGIG (reference sequence). V lost 1 base and J 2 bases, leaving 24 bases between the germline ends. CDR3 amino acids: CAWSGQPRSGRDTYEQYF. The CDR3 DNA sequence: TGTGCCTGGAGTGGACAACCTCGTAGCGGGCGGGACACCTACGAGCAGTACTTC.

The gene calls are TRBV5-8 and TRBJ2-7; no definite D call. Trimming shortened V by 4 bases and J by 5 bases, and 10 bases separated the two germline ends. In germline, CDR1 is SGHTS, CDR2 YDEGEE. This CDR3 has 12 amino acids. Here the CDR3 DNA reads TGTGCCAGCAGCCCCTGGCCCCACGAGCAGTACTTC. Protein product: CASSPWPHEQYF.

This chain links TRBV5-1 with TRBJ2-5, with D possibly being TRBD2 (6 bases). From germline, CDR1 is SGHRS and CDR2 YFSETQ. There are 15 residues in the CDR3. V lost 0 bases to trimming and J lost 4 bases, with 13 bases between them. This CDR3 is CASSLVGLETETQYF. CDR3 in DNA: TGCGCCAGCAGCTTGGTGGGACTGGAAACAGAGACCCAGTACTTC. Drawing the rest from reference TRBV5-1 and TRBJ2-5, the complete variable domain is KAGVTQTPRYLIKTRGQQVTLSCSPISGHRSVSWYQQTPGQGLQFLFEYFSETQRNKGNFPGRFSGRQFSNSRSEMNVSTLELGDSALYLCASSLVGLETETQYFGPGTRLLVL.

CDR3 region: CASSLRQGLTEAFF. In DNA, the CDR3 is TGTGCCAGCAGCTTAAGACAGGGACTTACTGAAGCTTTCTTT. The J gene is TRBJ1-1, the V gene TRBV11-2, with TRBD1 identical over 7 bases. V trimming: 2 bases; J trimming: 5 bases; junction bases outside the gene matches: 5. This CDR3 comprises 14 residues. Looked up from germline, CDR1 is SGHAT and CDR2 is FQNNGV. Full variable domain (remainder filled in from reference TRBV11-2 and TRBJ1-1): EAGVAQSPRYKIIEKRQSVAFWCNPISGHATLYWYQQILGQGPKLLIQFQNNGVVDDSQLPKDRFSAERLKGVDSTLKIQPAKLEDSAVYLCASSLRQGLTEAFFGQGTRLTVV.

Only one count was recorded for this clone. The rearrangement links TRBV4-3 to TRBJ2-7, with D perhaps TRBD1 or TRBD2 (7 bases each). CDR1 LGHNA and CDR2 YSLEER come from the germline V gene. There are 15 residues in the CDR3. The germline V and J ends were trimmed by 0 bases and 3 bases, with 12 bases remaining between them. Written as DNA, the CDR3 is TGCGCCAGCAGCCAAGATTCAGGGGGGGGCTACGAGCAGTACTTC. Amino acid sequence: CASSQDSGGGYEQYF.

The genes are TRBV7-9 and TRBJ2-5; possible D gene TRBD2, 6 bases. Germline V gives CDR1 SEHNR, CDR2 FQNEAQ (reference sequence). Trimming stripped 5 bases from V and 2 bases from J, with 24 bases between. CDR3 size: 18 residues. The CDR3 DNA is TGTGCCAGCAGCCGCACCCACTCGCGACTAGAAGGGCAAGAGACCCAGTACTTC. Translating it yields CASSRTHSRLEGQETQYF.

This clone has a single count. The chain links TRBV28 to TRBJ2-5; D remains unclear. The end of the DNA aligns better with TRBJ2-7, so the J call may be wrong. The CDR3 totals 17 residues. Germline CDR1 is MDHEN and CDR2 is SYDVKM. CDR3 amino acids: CASSLGPPTRLSREQYF. The CDR3 nucleotides are TGTGCCAGCAGTTTGGGCCCCCCGACACGCCTAAGCCGCGAGCAGTACTTC.

This clone showed up just once. This chain uses TRBV5-6 with TRBJ1-1; D uncertain. The ends were cut back, 1 base at V and 1 base at J, with 8 bases in the middle. Per the germline V gene, CDR1 is SGHDT and CDR2 is YYEEEE. The CDR3 extends over 14 amino acids. CDR3 sequence (DNA): TGTGCCAGCAGCTTGAAACGGGGGAACACTGAAGCTTTCTTT. It specifies CASSLKRGNTEAFF.

The chain employs TRBV6-1 and TRBJ2-7, with 9 bases lining up with TRBD1. This CDR3 has 12 residues. Germline V gene lookup returns CDR1 MNHNS and CDR2 SASEGT. The ends lost 11 bases at V and 0 bases at J; junction bases unmatched: 2. The CDR3 reads CAGGQGSYEQYF. CDR3 nucleotide sequence: TGTGCCGGGGGACAGGGCTCCTACGAGCAGTACTTC.

This rearrangement joins TRBV29-1 to TRBJ2-7; D perhaps matches TRBD2 (6 bases). The V gene's germline CDR1 is SQVTM and CDR2 ANQGSEA. This CDR3 has 13 amino acids. Trimming left V 6 bases short and J 7 bases short, with 19 bases between. CDR3 region: CSVATKEGWEQYF. CDR3 nucleotide sequence: TGCAGCGTCGCCACGAAGGAGGGGTGGGAGCAGTACTTC.

V is TRBV16 and J is TRBJ1-5, with D uncertain. This CDR3 is built from 13 residues. V dropped 4 bases and J dropped 3 bases, with 7 bases sitting between them. Germline V lookup: CDR1 KGHSY, CDR2 FQNENV. The CDR3 coding sequence is TGTGCCAGCAGCCGGGAATTCAATCAGCCCCAGCATTTT. Its translation: CASSREFNQPQHF. Full variable domain (remainder filled in from reference TRBV16 and TRBJ1-5): GEEVAQTPKHLVRGEGQKAKLYCAPIKGHSYVFWYQQVLKNEFKFLISFQNENVFDETGMPKERFSAKCLPNSPCSLEIQATKLEDSAVYFCASSREFNQPQHFGDGTRLSIL.

The chain carries TRBV30 and TRBJ2-2; TRBD2 matches at 11 bases. Germline V CDR1 and CDR2: GTSNPN, SVGIG (reference sequence). The CDR3 length is 16 residues. V trimming: 4 bases; J trimming: 1 base; junction bases outside the gene matches: 5. CDR3 nucleotides: TGTGCCTGGACCTCTAGCGGGAGGTTGAACACCGGGGAGCTGTTTTTT. Translation gives CAWTSSGRLNTGELFF. Full variable domain (remainder filled in from reference TRBV30 and TRBJ2-2): SQTIHQWPATLVQPVGSPLSLECTVEGTSNPNLYWYRQAAGRGLQLLFYSVGIGQISSEVPQNLSASRPQDRQFILSSKKLLLSDSGFYLCAWTSSGRLNTGELFFGEGSRLTVL.

The CDR3 DNA sequence: TGTGCCAGCAGCTCACAACAGGGCTCGGGACCCCAGCATTTT. It specifies CASSSQQGSGPQHF. The chain joins TRBV7-2 to TRBJ1-5, with D possibly being TRBD1 (6 bases). The V end was cut by 4 bases, the J end by 10 bases, with 17 bases between. Germline V CDR1 and CDR2: SGHTA, FQGNSA. This CDR3 is 14 amino acids long. Based on the CDR3 plus reference TRBV7-2 and TRBJ1-5, the full variable domain is GAGVSQSPSNKVTEKGKDVELRCDPISGHTALYWYRQSLGQGLEFLIYFQGNSAPDKSGLPSDRFSAERTGGSVSTLTIQRTQQEDSAVYLCASSSQQGSGPQHFGDGTRLSIL.

The chain employs TRBV5-4 and TRBJ1-6; D is possibly TRBD1 (5 bases). V dropped 2 bases and J dropped 14 bases, with 14 bases sitting between them. There are 13 residues in the CDR3. The germline V gene has CDR1 SGHNT and CDR2 YYREEE (reference sequence). The CDR3: CASSFGGIRTLHF. The CDR3 nucleotides read TGTGCCAGCAGCTTCGGGGGGATCAGGACCCTCCACTTT.

This chain connects TRBV4-1 to TRBJ1-2, with TRBD1 as a possible D gene (6 bases). The CDR3 contains 16 residues. In germline, CDR1 is MGHRA, CDR2 YSYEKL. V gave up 3 bases and J gave up 0 bases, with 14 bases separating them. The CDR3 reads CASSQGWAGANYGYTF. For the CDR3, the DNA is TGCGCCAGCAGCCAGGGGTGGGCAGGGGCTAACTATGGCTACACCTTC.

The rearrangement links TRBV28 to TRBJ2-7, with D tentatively TRBD2 (5 bases). With 5 bases removed from V and 6 bases from J, the gap between germline ends came to 11 bases. The CDR3 contains 12 residues. CDR1 is MDHEN and CDR2 is SYDVKM in the germline V gene. CDR3 residues: CASSRTLLEQYF. The CDR3 DNA is TGTGCCAGCAGTAGGACTTTGCTCGAGCAGTACTTC.

This clone was seen a single time. This chain connects TRBV4-1 to TRBJ2-7; TRBD2 matches 7 bases. In germline, CDR1 is MGHRA, CDR2 YSYEKL. V lost 0 bases and J lost 0; bases outside the gene matches: 8. The CDR3 runs 17 residues. In DNA, the CDR3 is TGCGCCAGCAGCCAAGATCTTGGGCGGACTAGCTCCTACGAGCAGTACTTC. It yields the protein CASSQDLGRTSSYEQYF.

The chain has TRBV30 and TRBJ1-2; perhaps TRBD1 as D (6 bases). V lost 0 bases and J lost 5, with 13 bases in between. Germline V gene lookup returns CDR1 GTSNPN and CDR2 SVGIG (reference sequence). The CDR3 runs 14 residues. In DNA form, the CDR3 reads TGTGCCTGGAGTGTATTAGGGGGGTGGTATGGCTACACCTTC. It encodes CAWSVLGGWYGYTF.

The chain has TRBV4-2 and TRBJ2-7; 9 bases are shared with TRBD2. Unmatched junction bases numbered 7, after V lost 5 bases and J lost 5 bases. The CDR3 extends over 14 amino acids. Germline loops: CDR1 LGHNA, CDR2 YNFKEQ. This CDR3 is CASSGAGGRDEQYF. The CDR3 region has the DNA TGTGCCAGCAGCGGAGCGGGAGGAAGGGACGAGCAGTACTTC.

In its sample, this clone was seen a few times. The rearrangement uses TRBV6-1 and TRBJ2-7; TRBD1 matches 7 bases. With 5 bases clipped from V and 5 bases from J, the junction kept 12 bases outside the gene matches. Germline CDR1 and CDR2: MNHNS and SASEGT. The CDR3 is 15 residues long. CDR3 sequence reads: CASSSQGRGRDEQYF. CDR3 nucleotide sequence: TGTGCCAGCAGTTCACAGGGGAGAGGGCGAGACGAGCAGTACTTC.

V gene TRBV2 combines with J gene TRBJ1-3; D not resolved. V lost 7 bases, J lost 1 base, and 11 bases lay in between. Germline values: CDR1 SNHLY, CDR2 FYNNEI. The CDR3 has 14 amino acids. CDR3: CASKGGQSGNTIYF. The CDR3 DNA reads as TGTGCCAGCAAAGGAGGGCAGTCTGGAAACACCATATATTTT.

The chain is built from TRBV5-4 and TRBJ1-5; D ambiguous. CDR1 SGHNT and CDR2 YYREEE come from the germline V gene (reference sequence). The CDR3 covers 15 residues. Trimming stripped 4 bases from V and 0 bases from J, with 11 bases between. DNA of the CDR3: TGTGCCAGCAGCGAAGGAGGGTATAGCAATCAGCCCCAGCATTTT. Protein sequence: CASSEGGYSNQPQHF.